Included here is one T cell receptor beta chain sequence, with context. Its cognate antigen is unknown. In the naive CD8 group, cells lacked CD45RO and were positively selected for CCR7, so terminally differentiated effector memory CD45RA+ cells were left out. This CDR3 is built from 14 residues. CDR1 is MNHEY, CDR2 SMNVEV, per germline (reference sequence). V gave up 2 bases and J gave up 4 bases; unmatched junction bases: 4. Every subset had its genomic DNA shared out evenly among several immunoSEQ plates. The authors' processing: With immunoSEQ giving junction-only sequences and no quality scores, filtering differed. The method was immunoSEQ multiplex PCR; TCRdb's version includes in-frame clones alone and lacks a portion of them. V, J and clone size derive from that table, while D and trimming were established from the DNA sequence. The data hold roughly 2.1 million clones, with roughly 91% observed a single time.

The data were taken from a study of shared clonotypes between healthy human individuals. Study-wide points: Naive subsets generally had larger estimated richness than memory subsets.

V usage is TRBV27 and J usage is TRBJ2-7; 8 nucleotides agree with TRBD2. This sequence was found in a man aged 18 to 29 in good health. Some clones in this sample may be carry-over from other donors' samples. Material: naive CD8+ T cells from PBMCs. As DNA, the CDR3 is TGTGCCAGCAGTTTACAGTCGGGAGGGTACGAGCAGTACTTC. Protein product: CASSLQSGGYEQYF.